A single T cell receptor beta chain is shown here with its context. This clonotype was observed many times. What antigen it recognizes has not been identified. No base quality information exists; no much larger clone differs at one position. The meaning of the sample's time point label: newly diagnosed GD, antithyroid drugs for less than 3 months. RNA was extracted from PBMCs in TRIzol for both TCR sequencing and RNA sequencing. Graves' disease was diagnosed according to American Thyroid Association guidelines. The patients came from an endocrinology department in Xi'an, China. Each patient gave about 9.1 milliliters of peripheral blood, collected in an EDTA anticoagulant tube. Ficoll Paque Plus density gradient separation was used to isolate PBMCs, and no further T cell sorting was done. An Agilent 2100 Bioanalyzer and agarose gel were used to check RNA quality, while a NanoDrop 2000 measured RNA concentration.

In the germline V gene, CDR1 corresponds to MDHEN and CDR2 to SYDVKM. The germline ends are 8 bases apart after V is trimmed by 1 base and J by 6 bases. The CDR3 spans 13 residues, from the cysteine through the phenylalanine. CDR3 DNA is the only sequence kept; it has 39 bases, read in frame from the first base. Libraries were constructed by multiplex PCR. The instrument was an Illumina HiSeq 4000. CDR3 regions were amplified by Arm-PCR with iRepertoire HTBI primers to construct TCR beta libraries. PCR products were gel purified before sequencing. The study's processing was this. Gene usage analysis of CDR3 amino acid clonotypes relied on the 55 to 80 TRBV and 15 or so TRBJ segments identified across samples. COPE and FqMerger were used to merge filtered high-quality paired reads into contigs. BLAST was used to align contigs to the IMGT TRBV, TRBD and TRBJ reference genes, and CDR3 was defined following IMGT. Clonotypes above 0.1% frequency were classified as highly expanded clones. Shannon entropy was used to measure repertoire diversity, and the Gini coefficient was used to measure V-J evenness. Clonotypes shared by more than one individual were considered public. TCRdb ran its own pipeline on the public reads, namely fastp trimming at Q25 and MiXCR clone calling, and kept in-frame beta chains. Records with the same CDR3 protein are collapsed into one entry carrying the most frequent genes and DNA. The V and J calls follow TCRdb's processing rather than the paper's. A total of about 530,000 distinct CDR3 sequences appear in this sample, 15% to 20% of them only once. The ten largest make up around 25% of the sample.

The sample belongs to a study of regulatory T cells in long-lasting Graves disease (dated by TCRdb to about 2021). Describing the broader study: Newly diagnosed Graves' disease patients had taken antithyroid drugs for less than 3 months. Peripheral blood TCR sequencing and RNA sequencing compared persistent Graves' disease patients with newly diagnosed Graves' disease patients. The study was registered as a clinical trial and conducted in China. A total of some 33 samples were covered by TCR sequencing, comprising approximately 13 persistent and around 20 newly diagnosed Graves' disease patients. The investigation overall reported the following: Peripheral blood alone was examined, since thyroid tissue, which constituted the primary lesion, could not be accessed. Compared with newly diagnosed patients, persistent Graves' disease patients had lower TCR Shannon entropy and fewer highly expanded clones, which suggests clonal expansion. Only the TCR beta chain was sequenced and analyzed. Patients with persistent disease shared more public clonotypes (around 2,700) than newly diagnosed patients did (roughly 970). TRBV28, TRBJ1-2 and TRBJ2-5 were preferentially used in persistent disease, while TRBV20-1 and TRBJ2-1 were favored in newly diagnosed disease. The authors acknowledged the small sample size as a limitation that may reduce accuracy.

These same data were also listed under a study on T cells in Graves' hyperthyroidism and ophthalmopathy. From that second study: Stable Graves' hyperthyroidism was defined as the absence of progression to ophthalmopathy over 18 months of follow-up. Hyperthyroidism patients were newly diagnosed, with disease duration under 2 months, and aged 18 to 65 years. Patients with uncontrolled infections, other autoimmune diseases, pregnancy or lactation were excluded. Diagnoses were based on clinical symptoms, serum thyroxine and TRAb, thyroid ultrasound and orbital computed tomography. The TCR CDR3 was subjected to a first round of RT-PCR using the HTBI primer set and the Qiagen OneStep RT-PCR kit. Most expanded thyroid clonotypes (frequency above 0.001) were also detected in blood, a finding suggesting that blood repertoires may reflect thyroid immune responses. A model built on a 13 V-J signature distinguished ophthalmopathy from stable hyperthyroidism, reaching 87.88% sensitivity and about 81% specificity in cross-validation and 80%/75% in testing. In validation, the model predicted progression to ophthalmopathy with approximately 71% sensitivity and 72.22% specificity, a median of around 6.6 months before onset. TCR V-J signatures able to tell the groups apart were searched for in a discovery cohort of around 95 patients, of whom more than 40 had Graves' ophthalmopathy and 57 had stable Graves' hyperthyroidism. Prospective prediction of ophthalmopathy was tested in an independent validation cohort of some 19 hyperthyroidism patients and around 16 patients who later progressed to ophthalmopathy. The approximately 98 discovery patients were randomly divided into training and test sets at a 7:3 ratio. Thyroid tissue and blood T-cell repertoires from more than five Graves' hyperthyroidism patients were also compared in the study. After blood sampling, hyperthyroidism patients were treated with methimazole at a starting dose of 30 mg daily, and ophthalmopathy patients were treated with high-dose intravenous methylprednisolone. Libraries were constructed in a second round of multiplex PCR, after which size selection and purification were performed. The libraries were sequenced on an Illumina HiSeq2000 using paired-end 100 bp reads. SOAPnuke was used to process the raw data, with reads discarded if the reads contained adapters or uncalled bases, had a mean Phred below 15, or lacked an exact constant-primer or identifier match. High-quality paired reads were merged with COPE v1.2.5, and unique nucleotide sequences were defined as clonotypes. MiTCR v1.1 was used to align clonotypes to the IMGT TRBV, TRBD and TRBJ reference segments. The analysis was restricted to V-J combinations with a frequency above 0.0001, which together covered just over 98% of the repertoires. A TCS score was defined as the ratio between F50 (clonal expansion) and ExV (chaos), using BLOSUM62-based TCRdist between CDR3 peptides within each V-J. Welch's t-statistics and random forest reduced approximately 520 V-J features to 13, which were used in a naive Bayes classifier (R e1071). Sample size was not statistically predetermined, and blinding of investigators to group allocation was not performed. According to the paper, TCR Vbeta CDR3 sequencing was carried out on 135 peripheral blood samples, which came from 40 to 45 ophthalmopathy, approximately 72 hyperthyroidism and about 17 progressor patients.

The clonotype was recovered from a woman aged 35-65 years with Graves disease. Donor details come from another sample of the same person, matched by shared clones. The rearrangement combines TRBV28 with TRBJ2-3; there is no confident call for the D gene. The sequences come from peripheral blood mononuclear cells (PBMCs), collected at new diagnosis, from a patient treated with antithyroid drugs. The DNA is TGTGCCAGCAGTTTATATCGGGCCGATACGCAGTATTTT. The encoded protein is CASSLYRADTQYF.